This T cell receptor beta chain was sequenced for a study of technical replicates of blood from a handful of donors. The table came from immunoSEQ multiplex PCR; TCRdb's copy has only in-frame clones and leaves some out. Among 80,000 to 100,000 clones listed, about 90% were seen once. This clone occurred once. The CDR3 consists of 14 residues. V was shortened by 4 bases and J by 0 bases, with 10 bases between the two germline ends. CDR1 and CDR2 (germline): MNHNS, SASEGT. The V call is TRBV6-1, the J call TRBJ2-7; a weak D match, TRBD2 (5 bases). Sequenced input: T cells isolated from PBMCs. This clonotype was obtained from a human donor in good health. This CDR3 reads CASSAGLISYEQYF. The CDR3 region has the DNA TGTGCCAGCAGTGCCGGACTGATCTCCTACGAGCAGTACTTC.